A single sample gave rise to the 23 T cell receptor beta chains below, sequenced in a study of T-cell memory formation after mild COVID-19. TCRdb processed the 5' RACE reads anew with MiXCR; each CDR3 protein has one entry. The repertoire holds almost 550,000 distinct CDR3 sequences, with about a fifth as singletons. The sequenced sample consisted of PBMCs or a T cell subset sorted from them (not recorded which). These receptors were collected from an adult woman who had mild COVID-19 (a few samples of this study predate the infection). Cell type and time point are not known.

This clonotype was recorded a few times. The rearrangement links TRBV6-2 or TRBV6-3 to TRBJ2-3; 9 bases are a match to TRBD2. Germline CDR1 MNHEY, CDR2 SVGEGT. The J segment lost 0 bases and the V segment lost 2 bases, leaving 9 bases of the junction unmatched. The CDR3 consists of 18 residues. CDR3 DNA: TGTGCCAGCAGTTACGAGACTAGCGGCCACTCTAGCACAGATACGCAGTATTTT. Protein product: CASSYETSGHSSTDTQYF.

This sequence joins TRBV7-2 and TRBJ2-1, with 8 bases matching TRBD2. Germline V lookup: CDR1 SGHTA, CDR2 FQGNSA. V shed 6 bases, J shed 2 bases, and the junction held 9 bases outside the gene matches. The CDR3 loop spans 16 amino acids. The CDR3 region is CASRGGGSGTYNEQFF. The CDR3 bases are TGTGCCAGCAGGGGCGGGGGTAGCGGGACCTACAATGAGCAGTTCTTC.

The CDR3 protein is CASRPTTDSMEKLFF. CDR3 nucleotide sequence: TGCGCCAGCAGACCCACCACCGACAGCATGGAAAAACTGTTTTTT. The genes are TRBV5-1 and TRBJ1-4, with D possibly being TRBD1 (5 bases). V lost 5 bases and J 8 bases, leaving 19 bases between the germline ends. The CDR3 spans 15 residues. Germline V gene lookup returns CDR1 SGHRS and CDR2 YFSETQ.

The chain uses TRBV5-1 and TRBJ2-1; D ambiguous. V was cut by 0 bases and J by 5 bases, with 9 bases left in between. The CDR3 contains 14 residues. CDR1 is SGHRS and CDR2 is YFSETQ in the germline V gene. Here the CDR3 DNA reads TGCGCCAGCAGCTTGGTAGGGAACAACAATGAGCAGTTCTTC. This encodes CASSLVGNNNEQFF.

This clonotype has only a few counts. The chain carries TRBV12-3 or TRBV12-4 and TRBJ1-5, with 11 bases identical to TRBD1. The J segment lost 4 bases and the V segment lost 5 bases, leaving 19 bases of the junction unmatched. The CDR3 is 20 amino acids. CDR3 sequence: CASSGTTSDRGLWGNQPQHF. CDR3 nucleotides: TGTGCCAGCAGTGGAACGACGTCGGACAGGGGGCTATGGGGGAATCAGCCCCAGCATTTT.

This clonotype has more than one count but fewer than ten. This rearrangement joins TRBV11-2 to TRBJ2-5; perhaps D is TRBD1 or TRBD2 (5 bases each). The V gene's germline CDR1 is SGHAT and CDR2 FQNNGV. The CDR3 is 15 residues long. The V gene lost 1 base and the J gene lost 4 bases, with 13 bases spanning the gap. CDR3 loop: CASSLVQDSRETQYF. The DNA for the CDR3 is TGTGCCAGCAGCTTAGTACAGGACTCCCGAGAGACCCAGTACTTC.

The chain uses TRBV15 and TRBJ1-6; D may be TRBD1 (5 bases). V gave up 0 bases and J gave up 9 bases, with 12 bases separating them. Germline lookup yields CDR1 LNHNV and CDR2 YYDKDF (reference sequence). The CDR3 sequence is 15 residues long. The CDR3 spells CATSRDVGEGSPLHF. CDR3 DNA sequence: TGTGCCACCAGCAGAGATGTGGGGGAAGGTTCACCCCTCCACTTT.

This clonotype has ten or more counts. The genes are TRBV4-2 and TRBJ2-1; 8 nucleotides match TRBD2. CDR3 length equals 16 residues. Looked up from germline, CDR1 is LGHNA and CDR2 is YNFKEQ. Unmatched junction bases numbered 10, after V lost 0 bases and J lost 9 bases. The CDR3 protein is CASSQDTDGGASEQFF. CDR3 nucleotides: TGTGCCAGCAGCCAAGATACGGACGGGGGGGCCAGTGAGCAGTTCTTC.

This clonotype showed up just a few times. CDR3 amino acids: CSADRDFNYGYTF. The CDR3 DNA is TGCAGCGCGGACAGGGACTTTAACTATGGCTACACCTTC. J is TRBJ1-2 and V is TRBV29-1, with TRBD1 matching over 8 bases. V lost 7 bases to trimming and J lost 1 base; unmatched junction nucleotides: 5. Germline CDR1 is SQVTM and CDR2 is ANQGSEA. The CDR3 runs 13 residues.

There are a few counts of this clonotype. This chain joins TRBV7-8 and TRBJ1-4, with D hard to call. Deletions cut 4 bases from V and 8 bases from J, with 14 bases between. Germline-derived CDR1 and CDR2 are SGHVS and FQNEAQ. This CDR3 region has 14 residues. For the CDR3, the DNA is TGTGCCAGCAGCTCCCTTCGGGTAGGGGAAAAACTGTTTTTT. Its protein is CASSSLRVGEKLFF.

This clonotype was observed many times. The chain couples TRBV20-1 to TRBJ2-1; 7 bases match TRBD1. Trimming removed 5 bases from V and 5 bases from J; junction bases left unmatched: 9. The germline CDR1 and CDR2 sequences are DFQATT and SNEGSKA (reference sequence). The CDR3 is made up of 14 amino acids. The CDR3: CSAAPGQLDNEQFF. The DNA of the CDR3 is TGCAGTGCTGCCCCGGGACAGCTCGACAATGAGCAGTTCTTC.

The rearrangement joins TRBV7-3 to TRBJ2-5; D tentatively fits TRBD1 or TRBD2 (5 bases each). The V gene lost 4 bases and the J gene lost 2 bases, with 8 bases spanning the gap. CDR1 is SGHTA and CDR2 is FQGTGA in the germline V gene. The CDR3 length is 13 residues. This CDR3 is CASSYGAQETQYF. The CDR3, as DNA: TGTGCCAGCAGCTACGGGGCTCAAGAGACCCAGTACTTC.

This clonotype was detected only a few times. V and J are TRBV13 and TRBJ2-7, with a possible D match to TRBD1 (5 bases). CDR3 size: 12 residues. V lost 4 bases and J lost 7, with 11 bases in between. The germline gives CDR1 PRHDT, CDR2 FYEKMQ (reference sequence). The CDR3 DNA follows: TGTGCCAGCAGCTCGCAGGGTAGGGAGCAGTACTTC. Residues: CASSSQGREQYF.

This clonotype was counted a few times. V gene TRBV7-9 combines with J gene TRBJ1-2; 10 bases are a match to TRBD1. Looked up from germline, CDR1 is SEHNR and CDR2 is FQNEAQ (reference sequence). Unmatched junction bases numbered 12, after V lost 3 bases and J lost 8 bases. The CDR3 has 16 residues. The CDR3 region has the DNA TGTGCCAGCAGCTTTCACCCCGACAGGGGGCGCGTCGGCTACACCTTC. This translates into CASSFHPDRGRVGYTF.

The chain employs TRBV6-2 or TRBV6-3 and TRBJ2-7; tentatively, D is TRBD1 (5 bases). CDR1 MNHEY and CDR2 SVGEGT come from the germline V gene. The CDR3 has 14 amino acids. V dropped 8 bases and J dropped 2 bases, with 16 bases sitting between them. The CDR3 reads CASGVIQATYEQYF. CDR3 DNA sequence: TGTGCCAGCGGAGTGATACAGGCCACCTACGAGCAGTACTTC.

This clonotype occurred a few times. V usage is TRBV12-3 or TRBV12-4 and J usage is TRBJ2-3; perhaps D is TRBD1 or TRBD2 (5 bases each). V lost 6 bases and J lost 12, with 16 bases in between. The CDR3 covers 12 residues. The CDR3 here is CASRRDPYTQYF. In nucleotides, the CDR3 is TGTGCCAGCAGACGGGACCCCTACACCCAGTATTTT.

The rearrangement links TRBV20-1 to TRBJ1-1; no reliable D call. There are 14 residues in the CDR3. The germline V gene encodes CDR1 DFQATT and CDR2 SNEGSKA (reference sequence). Trimming removed 2 bases from V and 3 bases from J, with 13 bases in between. CDR3 sequence (DNA): TGCAGTGCTAGAATCTCCGGCAGTCACACTGAAGCTTTCTTT. This sequence encodes CSARISGSHTEAFF.

The chain couples TRBV30 to TRBJ2-3, with D possibly called TRBD1 or TRBD2 (5 bases each). The length of the CDR3 is 14 residues. V gave up 5 bases and J gave up 4 bases, with 16 bases separating them. Germline CDR1 GTSNPN, CDR2 SVGIG (reference sequence). DNA for the CDR3: TGTGCCTGGTTCCCCAGGGAGTATTCAGATACGCAGTATTTT. Translating gives CAWFPREYSDTQYF.

This clonotype was seen more than once but under ten times. The rearrangement links TRBV27 to TRBJ1-2, with 7 bases fitting TRBD1. The V segment lost 6 bases and the J segment 0 bases; nucleotides outside the gene matches: 7. The CDR3 extends over 15 amino acids. Germline loops: CDR1 MNHEY, CDR2 SMNVEV (reference sequence). CDR3 amino acids: CASSWAGTANYGYTF. CDR3 DNA sequence: TGTGCCAGCAGCTGGGCCGGGACAGCTAACTATGGCTACACCTTC.

This clonotype has just a few counts. The genes are TRBV9 and TRBJ2-5; D perhaps matches TRBD2 (6 bases). V was trimmed by 2 bases and J by 5 bases, leaving 16 bases between them. Per the germline V gene, CDR1 is SGDLS and CDR2 is YYNGEE. The length of the CDR3 is 15 residues. For the CDR3, the DNA is TGTGCCAGCAGCGTGACTAGGACGCCGGGGGAGACCCAGTACTTC. Translation gives CASSVTRTPGETQYF.

This clonotype was seen more than once but under ten times. The chain joins TRBV4-1 to TRBJ2-1; TRBD2 aligns across 11 bases. CDR3 length: 16 amino acids. The J segment lost 9 bases and the V segment lost 5 bases, leaving 12 bases of the junction unmatched. Germline V gene sequence: CDR1 MGHRA, CDR2 YSYEKL. CDR3 sequence: CASSVLAGGGESEQFF. The CDR3 DNA follows: TGCGCCAGCAGCGTTCTAGCGGGGGGCGGCGAGAGTGAGCAGTTCTTC.

V usage is TRBV7-6 and J usage is TRBJ2-2; TRBD2 matches at 7 bases. Per germline, CDR1 SGHVS and CDR2 FNYEAQ. The CDR3 is 17 amino acids. Trimming removed 1 base from V and 2 bases from J; junction bases left unmatched: 7. Written as DNA, the CDR3 is TGTGCCAGCAGCTTAGGGCCGGGACTACCCAACACCGGGGAGCTGTTTTTT. Amino acid sequence: CASSLGPGLPNTGELFF. The full variable domain, in which reference TRBV7-6 and TRBJ2-2 provide the parts outside the CDR3, is GAGVSQSPRYKVTKRGQDVALRCDPISGHVSLYWYRQALGQGPEFLTYFNYEAQQDKSGLPNDRFSAERPEGSISTLTIQRTEQRDSAMYRCASSLGPGLPNTGELFFGEGSRLTVL.

The chain has TRBV7-9 and TRBJ2-5; D not certain. Per the germline V gene, CDR1 is SEHNR and CDR2 is FQNEAQ (reference sequence). Trimming took 4 bases from V and 7 from J, leaving 13 bases between them. This CDR3 spans 13 amino acids. CDR3 DNA: TGTGCCAGCAGCTACCAGGCGTTGGGGACCCAGTACTTC. Residues: CASSYQALGTQYF.